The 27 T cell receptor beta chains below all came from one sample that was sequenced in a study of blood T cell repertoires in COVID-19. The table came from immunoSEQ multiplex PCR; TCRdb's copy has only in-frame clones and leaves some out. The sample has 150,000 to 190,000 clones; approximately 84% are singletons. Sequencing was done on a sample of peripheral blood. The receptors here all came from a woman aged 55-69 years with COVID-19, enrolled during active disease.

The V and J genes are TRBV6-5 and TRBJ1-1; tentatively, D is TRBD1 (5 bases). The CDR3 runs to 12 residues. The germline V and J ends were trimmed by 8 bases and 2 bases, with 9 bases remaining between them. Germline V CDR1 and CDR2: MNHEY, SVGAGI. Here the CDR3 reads CASRGGNTEAFF. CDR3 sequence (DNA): TGTGCCAGCCGGGGGGGTAACACTGAAGCTTTCTTT.

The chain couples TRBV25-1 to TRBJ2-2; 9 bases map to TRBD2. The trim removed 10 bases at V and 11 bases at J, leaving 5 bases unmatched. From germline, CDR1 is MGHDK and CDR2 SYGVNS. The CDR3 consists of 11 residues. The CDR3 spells CATGTSFELFF. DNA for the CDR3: TGTGCCACCGGGACTAGCTTCGAGCTGTTTTTT. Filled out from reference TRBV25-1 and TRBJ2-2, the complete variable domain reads EADIYQTPRYLVIGTGKKITLECSQTMGHDKMYWYQQDPGMELHLIHYSYGVNSTEKGDLSSESTVSRIRTEHFPLTLESARPSHTSQYLCATGTSFELFFGEGSRLTVL.

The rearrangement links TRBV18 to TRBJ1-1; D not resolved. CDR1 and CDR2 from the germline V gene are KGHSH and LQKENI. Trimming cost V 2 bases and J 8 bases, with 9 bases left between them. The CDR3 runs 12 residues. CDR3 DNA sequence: TGTGCCAGCTCACCATATTGGCCCGAAGCTTTCTTT. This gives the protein CASSPYWPEAFF.

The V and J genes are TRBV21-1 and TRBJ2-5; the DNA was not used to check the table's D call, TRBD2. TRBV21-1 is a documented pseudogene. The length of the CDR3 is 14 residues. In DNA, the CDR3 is TGTGCCAGCAGCAAAGTTATAGCCCGACAGACCCAGTACTTC. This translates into CASSKVIARQTQYF.

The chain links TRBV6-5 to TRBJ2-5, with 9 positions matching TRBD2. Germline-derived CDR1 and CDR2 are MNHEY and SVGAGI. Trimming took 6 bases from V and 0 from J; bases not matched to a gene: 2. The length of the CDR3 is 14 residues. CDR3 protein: CASRASGNQETQYF. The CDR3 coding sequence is TGTGCCAGCAGGGCTAGCGGGAACCAAGAGACCCAGTACTTC.

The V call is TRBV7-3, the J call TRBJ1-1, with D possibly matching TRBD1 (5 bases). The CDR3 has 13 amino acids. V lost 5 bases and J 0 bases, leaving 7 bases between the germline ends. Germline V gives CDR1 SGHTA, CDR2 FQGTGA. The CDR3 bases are TGTGCCAGCAGCCGGGGGGTGAACACTGAAGCTTTCTTT. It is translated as CASSRGVNTEAFF.

The CDR3 DNA sequence: TGTGCCAGCAGCTTGACGGACAGGGGTTCACCCCTCCACTTT. It yields the protein CASSLTDRGSPLHF. The gene calls are TRBV5-6 and TRBJ1-6; 9 positions agree with TRBD1. Germline V CDR1 and CDR2: SGHDT, YYEEEE. The ends lost 1 base at V and 9 bases at J; junction bases unmatched: 2. The CDR3 runs to 14 residues.

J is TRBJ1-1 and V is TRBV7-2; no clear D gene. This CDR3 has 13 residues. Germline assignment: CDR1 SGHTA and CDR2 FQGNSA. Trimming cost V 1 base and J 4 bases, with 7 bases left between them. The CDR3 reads CASSLDGATEAFF. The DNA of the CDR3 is TGTGCCAGCAGCTTAGATGGAGCCACTGAAGCTTTCTTT.

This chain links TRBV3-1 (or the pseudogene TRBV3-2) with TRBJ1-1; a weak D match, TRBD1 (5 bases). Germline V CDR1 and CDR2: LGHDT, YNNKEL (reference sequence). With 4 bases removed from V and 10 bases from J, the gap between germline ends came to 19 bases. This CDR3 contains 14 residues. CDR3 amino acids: CASSLRTNQGRAFF. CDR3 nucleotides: TGTGCCAGCAGCCTCCGGACTAATCAGGGACGAGCTTTCTTT.

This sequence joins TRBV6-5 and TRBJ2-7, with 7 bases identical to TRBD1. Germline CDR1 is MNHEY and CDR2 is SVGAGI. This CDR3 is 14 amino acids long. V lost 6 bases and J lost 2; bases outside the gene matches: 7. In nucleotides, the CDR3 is TGTGCCAGCAGGGGGACAGCCTTTACCTACGAGCAGTACTTC. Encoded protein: CASRGTAFTYEQYF.

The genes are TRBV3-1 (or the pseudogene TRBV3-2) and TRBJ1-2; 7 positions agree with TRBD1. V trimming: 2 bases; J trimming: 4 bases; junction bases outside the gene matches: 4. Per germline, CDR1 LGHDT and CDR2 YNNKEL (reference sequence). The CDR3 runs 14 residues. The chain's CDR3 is CASSQTGTVYGYTF. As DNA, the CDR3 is TGTGCCAGCAGCCAAACCGGGACAGTCTATGGCTACACCTTC.

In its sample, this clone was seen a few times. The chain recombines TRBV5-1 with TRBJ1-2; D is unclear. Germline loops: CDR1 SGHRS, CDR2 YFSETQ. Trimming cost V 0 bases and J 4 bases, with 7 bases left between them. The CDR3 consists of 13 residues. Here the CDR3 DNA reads TGCGCCAGCAGCTTGGACGGTTCCTATGGCTACACCTTC. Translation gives CASSLDGSYGYTF.

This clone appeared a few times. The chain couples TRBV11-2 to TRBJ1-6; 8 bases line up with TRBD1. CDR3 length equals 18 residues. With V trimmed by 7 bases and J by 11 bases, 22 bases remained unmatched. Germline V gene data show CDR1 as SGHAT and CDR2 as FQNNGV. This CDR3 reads CASTNSSTRTGRGPPLHF. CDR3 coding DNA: TGTGCCAGCACCAACTCATCGACACGGACAGGGAGAGGTCCACCCCTCCACTTT.

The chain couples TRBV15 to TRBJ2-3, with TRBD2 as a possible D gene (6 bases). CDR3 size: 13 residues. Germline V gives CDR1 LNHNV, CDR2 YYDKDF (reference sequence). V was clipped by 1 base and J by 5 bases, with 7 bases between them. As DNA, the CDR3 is TGTGCCACCAGCAGAGCTAGCGTAGATACGCAGTATTTT. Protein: CATSRASVDTQYF.

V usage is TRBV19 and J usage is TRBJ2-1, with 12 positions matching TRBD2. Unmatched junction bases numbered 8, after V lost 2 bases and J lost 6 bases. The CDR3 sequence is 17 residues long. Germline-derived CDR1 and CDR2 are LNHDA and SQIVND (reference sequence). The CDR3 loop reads CASSIPSTSGRTNEQFF. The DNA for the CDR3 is TGTGCCAGTAGTATACCGTCGACTAGCGGGAGAACCAATGAGCAGTTCTTC.

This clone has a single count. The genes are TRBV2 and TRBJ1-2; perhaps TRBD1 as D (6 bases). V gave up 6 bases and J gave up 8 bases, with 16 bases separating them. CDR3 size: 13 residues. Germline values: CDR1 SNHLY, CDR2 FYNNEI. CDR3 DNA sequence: TGTGCCAGCAGACCGACAGGCCGGGACGGCTACACCTTC. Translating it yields CASRPTGRDGYTF.

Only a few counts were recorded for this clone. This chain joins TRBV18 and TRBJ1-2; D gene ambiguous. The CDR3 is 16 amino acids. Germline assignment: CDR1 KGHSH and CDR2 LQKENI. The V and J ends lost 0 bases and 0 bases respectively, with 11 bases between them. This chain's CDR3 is CASSPPSGRANYGYTF. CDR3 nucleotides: TGTGCCAGCTCACCACCGTCGGGGAGGGCTAACTATGGCTACACCTTC.

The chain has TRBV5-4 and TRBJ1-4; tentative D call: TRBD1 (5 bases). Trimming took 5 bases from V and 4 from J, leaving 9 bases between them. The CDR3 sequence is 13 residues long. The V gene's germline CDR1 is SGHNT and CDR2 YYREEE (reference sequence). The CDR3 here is CASSGTLNEKLFF. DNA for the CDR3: TGTGCCAGCAGTGGGACTCTTAATGAAAAACTGTTTTTT.

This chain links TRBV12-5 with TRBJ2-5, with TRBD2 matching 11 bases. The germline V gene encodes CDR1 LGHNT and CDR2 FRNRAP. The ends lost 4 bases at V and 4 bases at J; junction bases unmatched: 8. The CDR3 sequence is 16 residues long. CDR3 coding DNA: TGTGCTAGTGGTTCCACTAGCGGGAGATTCGCAGAGACCCAGTACTTC. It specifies CASGSTSGRFAETQYF. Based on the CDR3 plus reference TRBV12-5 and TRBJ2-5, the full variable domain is DARVTQTPRHKVTEMGQEVTMRCQPILGHNTVFWYRQTMMQGLELLAYFRNRAPLDDSGMPKDRFSAEMPDATLATLKIQPSEPRDSAVYFCASGSTSGRFAETQYFGPGTRLLVL.

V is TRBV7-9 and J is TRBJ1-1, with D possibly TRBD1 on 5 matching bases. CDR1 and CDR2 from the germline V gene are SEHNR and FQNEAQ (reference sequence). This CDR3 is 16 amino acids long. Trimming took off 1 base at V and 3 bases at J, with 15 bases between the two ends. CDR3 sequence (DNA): TGTGCCAGCAGCTTAGACTGGGGCAGGATGTACACTGAAGCTTTCTTT. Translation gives CASSLDWGRMYTEAFF. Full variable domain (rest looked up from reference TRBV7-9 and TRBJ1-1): DTGVSQNPRHKITKRGQNVTFRCDPISEHNRLYWYRQTLGQGPEFLTYFQNEAQLEKSRLLSDRFSAERPKGSFSTLEIQRTEQGDSAMYLCASSLDWGRMYTEAFFGQGTRLTVV.

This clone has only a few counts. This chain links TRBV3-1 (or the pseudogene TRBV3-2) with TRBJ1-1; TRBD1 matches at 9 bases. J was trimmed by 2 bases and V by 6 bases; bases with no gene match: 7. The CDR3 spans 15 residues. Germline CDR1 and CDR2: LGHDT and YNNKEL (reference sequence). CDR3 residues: CASSQPQGANTEAFF. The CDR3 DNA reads TGTGCCAGCAGTCAACCACAGGGGGCAAACACTGAAGCTTTCTTT.

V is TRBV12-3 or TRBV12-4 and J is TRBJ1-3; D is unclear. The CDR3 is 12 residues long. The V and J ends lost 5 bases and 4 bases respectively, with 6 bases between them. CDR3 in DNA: TGTGCCAGCAGTATACAGGGAAACACCATATATTTT. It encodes CASSIQGNTIYF.

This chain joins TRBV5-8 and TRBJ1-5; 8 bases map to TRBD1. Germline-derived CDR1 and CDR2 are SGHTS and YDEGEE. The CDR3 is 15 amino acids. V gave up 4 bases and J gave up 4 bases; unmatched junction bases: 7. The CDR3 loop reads CASSRYRGSNQPQHF. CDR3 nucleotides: TGTGCCAGCAGCCGTTACAGGGGGTCAAATCAGCCCCAGCATTTT.

CDR3 residues: CASSPAGADEAFF. CDR3 coding DNA: TGTGCCAGCAGCCCCGCTGGGGCGGATGAAGCTTTCTTT. The V and J genes are TRBV5-6 and TRBJ1-1; TRBD1 might be the D (5 bases). V gave up 4 bases and J gave up 7 bases, with 14 bases separating them. The CDR3 has 13 amino acids. The V gene's germline CDR1 is SGHDT and CDR2 YYEEEE.

The CDR3 coding sequence is TGTGCCATCAGTGATCGAGGCCGCCTAGCCAAAAACATTCAGTACTTC. Its translation: CAISDRGRLAKNIQYF. V gene TRBV10-3 combines with J gene TRBJ2-4; D ambiguous. This CDR3 spans 16 amino acids. CDR1 is ENHRY and CDR2 is SYGVKD in the germline V gene. V lost 3 bases and J lost 0, with 12 bases in between.

CDR3 sequence: CASSPRTGGNMNTEAFF. CDR3 coding DNA: TGCGCCAGCAGCCCACGGACAGGGGGGAACATGAACACTGAAGCTTTCTTT. The chain combines TRBV5-1 with TRBJ1-1; TRBD1 aligns across 10 bases. This CDR3 contains 17 residues. The junction had 9 bases not matched to a gene; V was cut back by 4 bases and J by 0 bases. CDR1 and CDR2 (germline): SGHRS, YFSETQ.

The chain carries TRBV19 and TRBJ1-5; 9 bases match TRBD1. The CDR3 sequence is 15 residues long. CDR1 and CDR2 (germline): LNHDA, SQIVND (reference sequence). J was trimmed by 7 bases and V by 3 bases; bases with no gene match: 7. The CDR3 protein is CASSISGTGYQPQHF. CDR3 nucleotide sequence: TGTGCCAGTAGTATTAGCGGGACAGGGTACCAGCCCCAGCATTTT.